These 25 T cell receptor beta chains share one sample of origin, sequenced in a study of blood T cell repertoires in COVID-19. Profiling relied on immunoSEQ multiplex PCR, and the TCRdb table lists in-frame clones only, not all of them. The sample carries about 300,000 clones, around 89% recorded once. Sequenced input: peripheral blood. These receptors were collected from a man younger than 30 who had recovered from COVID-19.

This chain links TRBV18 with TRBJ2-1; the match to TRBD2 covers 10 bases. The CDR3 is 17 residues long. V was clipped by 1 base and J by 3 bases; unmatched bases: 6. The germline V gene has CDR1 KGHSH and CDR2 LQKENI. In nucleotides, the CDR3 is TGTGCCAGCTCACCACTCCAGCGGGAGGGCCTCTACAATGAGCAGTTCTTC. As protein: CASSPLQREGLYNEQFF.

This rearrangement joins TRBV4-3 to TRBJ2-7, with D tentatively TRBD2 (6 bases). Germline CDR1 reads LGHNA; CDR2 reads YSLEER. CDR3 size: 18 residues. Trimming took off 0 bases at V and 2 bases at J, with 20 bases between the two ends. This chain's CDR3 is CASSQDLPFRGRTYEQYF. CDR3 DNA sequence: TGCGCCAGCAGCCAAGATCTCCCCTTTCGGGGGAGGACCTACGAGCAGTACTTC.

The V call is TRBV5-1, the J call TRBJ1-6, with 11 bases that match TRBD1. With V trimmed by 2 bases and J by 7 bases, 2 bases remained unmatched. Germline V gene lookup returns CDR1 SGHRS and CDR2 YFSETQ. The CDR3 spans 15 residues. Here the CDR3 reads CASSFWTGGNSPLHF. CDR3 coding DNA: TGCGCCAGCAGCTTCTGGACAGGGGGCAATTCACCCCTCCACTTT.

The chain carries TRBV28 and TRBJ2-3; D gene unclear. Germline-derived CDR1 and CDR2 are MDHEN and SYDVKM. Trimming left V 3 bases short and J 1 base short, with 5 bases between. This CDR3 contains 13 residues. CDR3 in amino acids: CASSFQGTDTQYF. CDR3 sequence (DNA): TGTGCCAGCAGTTTCCAGGGCACAGATACGCAGTATTTT.

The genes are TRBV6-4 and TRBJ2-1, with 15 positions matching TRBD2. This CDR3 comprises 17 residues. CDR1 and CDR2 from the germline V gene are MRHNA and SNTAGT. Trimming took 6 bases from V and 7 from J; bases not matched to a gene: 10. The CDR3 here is CASRPRTSGRAANEQFF. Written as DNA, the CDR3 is TGTGCCAGCAGGCCGAGGACTAGCGGGAGGGCGGCTAATGAGCAGTTCTTC.

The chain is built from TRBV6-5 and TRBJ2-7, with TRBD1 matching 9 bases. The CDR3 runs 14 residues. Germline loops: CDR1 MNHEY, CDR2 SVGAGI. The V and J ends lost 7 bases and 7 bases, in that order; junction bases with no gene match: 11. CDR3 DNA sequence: TGTGCCAGCAATTTCGACAGGGGGGTCGGAGAGCAGTACTTC. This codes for CASNFDRGVGEQYF.

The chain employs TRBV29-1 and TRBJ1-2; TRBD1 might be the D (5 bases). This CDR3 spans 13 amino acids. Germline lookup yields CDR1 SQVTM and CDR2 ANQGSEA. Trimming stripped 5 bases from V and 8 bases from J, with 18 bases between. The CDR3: CSVQRQTDIGYTF. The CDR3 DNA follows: TGCAGCGTTCAAAGGCAAACGGACATAGGCTACACCTTC.

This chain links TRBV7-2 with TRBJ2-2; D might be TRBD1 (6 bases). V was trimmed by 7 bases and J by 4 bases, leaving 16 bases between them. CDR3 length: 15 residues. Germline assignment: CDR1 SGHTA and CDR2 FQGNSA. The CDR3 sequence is CASTLFGQFTGELFF. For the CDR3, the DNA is TGTGCCAGCACCCTATTCGGACAGTTCACCGGGGAGCTGTTTTTT. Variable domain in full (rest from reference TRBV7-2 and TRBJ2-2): GAGVSQSPSNKVTEKGKDVELRCDPISGHTALYWYRQSLGQGLEFLIYFQGNSAPDKSGLPSDRFSAERTGGSVSTLTIQRTQQEDSAVYLCASTLFGQFTGELFFGEGSRLTVL.

In nucleotides, the CDR3 is TGTGCCATCGAAGGGGGGACCCAGTACTTC. This codes for CAIEGGTQYF. V usage is TRBV2 and J usage is TRBJ2-5; tentative D call: TRBD1 (6 bases). V dropped 10 bases and J dropped 7 bases, with 10 bases sitting between them. The CDR3 loop spans 10 amino acids. Germline V gene lookup returns CDR1 SNHLY and CDR2 FYNNEI. The full variable domain, in which reference TRBV2 and TRBJ2-5 provide the parts outside the CDR3, is EPEVTQTPSHQVTQMGQEVILRCVPISNHLYFYWYRQILGQKVEFLVSFYNNEISEKSEIFDDQFSVERPDGSNFTLKIRSTKLEDSAMYFCAIEGGTQYFGPGTRLLVL.

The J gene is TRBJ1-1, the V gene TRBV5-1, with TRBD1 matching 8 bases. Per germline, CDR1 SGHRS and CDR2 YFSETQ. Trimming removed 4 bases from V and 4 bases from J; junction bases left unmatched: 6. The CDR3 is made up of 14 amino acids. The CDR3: CASSLDRVGTEAFF. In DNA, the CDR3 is TGCGCCAGCAGCCTGGACAGGGTAGGCACTGAAGCTTTCTTT.

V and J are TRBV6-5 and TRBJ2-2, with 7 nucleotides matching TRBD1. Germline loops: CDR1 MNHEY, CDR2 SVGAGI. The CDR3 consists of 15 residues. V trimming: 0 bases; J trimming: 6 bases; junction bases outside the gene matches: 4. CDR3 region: CASSYSQGVSGELFF. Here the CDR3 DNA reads TGTGCCAGCAGTTACTCGCAGGGGGTGTCCGGGGAGCTGTTTTTT.

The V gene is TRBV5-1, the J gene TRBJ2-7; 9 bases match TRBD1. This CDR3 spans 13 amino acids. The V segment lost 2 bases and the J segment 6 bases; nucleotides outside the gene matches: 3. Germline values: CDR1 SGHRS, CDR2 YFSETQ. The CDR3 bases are TGCGCCAGCAGCTTTACAGGGGGCGGCGAGCAGTACTTC. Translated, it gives CASSFTGGGEQYF.

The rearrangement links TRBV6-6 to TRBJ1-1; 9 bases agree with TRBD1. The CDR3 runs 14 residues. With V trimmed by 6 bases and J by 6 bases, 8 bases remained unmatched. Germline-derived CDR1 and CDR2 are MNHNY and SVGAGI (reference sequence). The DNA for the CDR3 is TGTGCCAGCAGCCGCCGGGACAGGGAAGCTGAAGCTTTCTTT. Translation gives CASSRRDREAEAFF.

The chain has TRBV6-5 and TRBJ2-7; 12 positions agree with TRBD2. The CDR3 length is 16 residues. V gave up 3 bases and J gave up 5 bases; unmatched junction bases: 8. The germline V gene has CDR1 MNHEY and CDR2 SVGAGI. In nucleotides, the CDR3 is TGTGCCAGCAGTTATCTGCTAGCGGGAGGGCCTCACGAGCAGTACTTC. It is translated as CASSYLLAGGPHEQYF.

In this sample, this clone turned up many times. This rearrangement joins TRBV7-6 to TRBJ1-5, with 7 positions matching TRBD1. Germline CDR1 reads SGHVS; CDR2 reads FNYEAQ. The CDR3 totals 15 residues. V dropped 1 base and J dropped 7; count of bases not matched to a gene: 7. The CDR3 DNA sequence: TGTGCCAGCAGCTTAGTTACAGGGGTTGGGCAGCCCCAGCATTTT. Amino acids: CASSLVTGVGQPQHF.

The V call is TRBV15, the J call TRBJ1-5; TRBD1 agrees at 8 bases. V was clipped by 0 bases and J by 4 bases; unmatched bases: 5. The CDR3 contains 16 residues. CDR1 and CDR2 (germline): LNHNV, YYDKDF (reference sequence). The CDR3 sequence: CATSRELDRANQPQHF. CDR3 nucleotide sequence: TGTGCCACCAGCAGAGAATTGGACAGGGCTAATCAGCCCCAGCATTTT.

The CDR3 nucleotides read TGCGCCAGCAGCTTAAACAGGGGGACTGGGGCCAACGTCCTGACTTTC. Its translation: CASSLNRGTGANVLTF. The gene calls are TRBV5-1 and TRBJ2-6; 8 nucleotides align to TRBD1. Germline V CDR1 and CDR2: SGHRS, YFSETQ. With V trimmed by 2 bases and J by 2 bases, 3 bases remained unmatched. The CDR3 consists of 16 residues.

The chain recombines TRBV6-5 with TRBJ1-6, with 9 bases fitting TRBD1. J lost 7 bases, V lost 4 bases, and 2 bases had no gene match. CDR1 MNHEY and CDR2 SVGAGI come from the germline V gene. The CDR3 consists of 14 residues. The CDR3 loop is CASSSGTGNSPLHF. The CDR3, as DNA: TGTGCCAGCAGTTCCGGGACAGGGAATTCACCCCTCCACTTT.

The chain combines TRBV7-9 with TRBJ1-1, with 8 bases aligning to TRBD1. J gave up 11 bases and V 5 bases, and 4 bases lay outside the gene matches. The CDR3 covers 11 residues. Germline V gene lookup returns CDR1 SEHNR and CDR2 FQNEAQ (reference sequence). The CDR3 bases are TGTGCCAGCAGCGGACAGGGTGGGGCTTTCTTT. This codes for CASSGQGGAFF.

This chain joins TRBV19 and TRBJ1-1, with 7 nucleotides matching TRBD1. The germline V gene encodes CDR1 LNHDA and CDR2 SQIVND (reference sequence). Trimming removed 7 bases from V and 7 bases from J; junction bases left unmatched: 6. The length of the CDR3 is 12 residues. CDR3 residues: CASTQGGFEAFF. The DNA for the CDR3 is TGTGCCAGTACTCAGGGGGGATTTGAAGCTTTCTTT.

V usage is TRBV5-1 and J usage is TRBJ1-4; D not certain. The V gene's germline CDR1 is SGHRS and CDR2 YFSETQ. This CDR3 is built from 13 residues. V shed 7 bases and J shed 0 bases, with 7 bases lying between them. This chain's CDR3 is CASAVATNEKLFF. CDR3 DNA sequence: TGCGCCAGCGCGGTTGCAACTAATGAAAAACTGTTTTTT.

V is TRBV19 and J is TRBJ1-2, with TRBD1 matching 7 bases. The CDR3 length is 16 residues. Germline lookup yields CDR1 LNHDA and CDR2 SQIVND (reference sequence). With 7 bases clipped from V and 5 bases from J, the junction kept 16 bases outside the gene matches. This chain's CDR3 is CASTGFGTGDDYGYTF. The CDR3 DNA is TGTGCCAGTACCGGATTTGGAACAGGGGATGATTATGGCTACACCTTC.

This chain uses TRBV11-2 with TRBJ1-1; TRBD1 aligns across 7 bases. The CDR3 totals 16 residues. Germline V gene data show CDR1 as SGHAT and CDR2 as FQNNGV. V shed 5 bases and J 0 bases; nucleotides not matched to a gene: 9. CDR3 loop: CASSPRDSSMNTEAFF. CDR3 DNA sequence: TGTGCCAGCAGCCCCCGGGACAGCAGTATGAACACTGAAGCTTTCTTT.

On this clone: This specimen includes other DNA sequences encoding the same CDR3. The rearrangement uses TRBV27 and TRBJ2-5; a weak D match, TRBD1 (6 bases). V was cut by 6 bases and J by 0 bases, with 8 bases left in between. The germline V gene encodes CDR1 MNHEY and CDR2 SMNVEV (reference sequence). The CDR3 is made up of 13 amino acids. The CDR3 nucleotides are TGTGCCAGCAGAAGGACAGACCAAGAGACCCAGTACTTC. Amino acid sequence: CASRRTDQETQYF.

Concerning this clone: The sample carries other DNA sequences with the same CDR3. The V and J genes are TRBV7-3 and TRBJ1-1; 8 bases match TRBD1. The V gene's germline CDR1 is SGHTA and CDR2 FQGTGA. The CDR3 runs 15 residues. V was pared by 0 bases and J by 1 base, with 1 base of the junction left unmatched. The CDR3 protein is CASSLTGTGNTEAFF. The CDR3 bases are TGTGCCAGCAGCTTAACGGGGACAGGGAACACTGAAGCTTTCTTT.